Below are 10 T cell receptor beta chains sequenced from a single sample in a study of blood T cell repertoires in COVID-19. The method was immunoSEQ multiplex PCR; TCRdb's version includes in-frame clones alone and lacks a portion of them. The sample consists of 200,000 to 250,000 clones, roughly 85% of them appearing once. Sequences were obtained from peripheral blood. The source of these receptors is a woman aged 80 or older with acute or convalescent COVID-19.

The chain uses TRBV7-9 and TRBJ1-2; D is undetermined. The CDR3 runs 10 residues. Trimming pared 7 bases from V and 8 bases from J, leaving 8 bases between. From germline, CDR1 is SEHNR and CDR2 FQNEAQ (reference sequence). The DNA of the CDR3 is TGTGCCAGCACCTCGGTCGGCTACACCTTC. It translates to CASTSVGYTF.

This chain connects TRBV7-9 to TRBJ2-5, with 7 positions matching TRBD1. The CDR3 is 13 amino acids. CDR1 and CDR2 (germline): SEHNR, FQNEAQ (reference sequence). J lost 1 base, V lost 7 bases, and 3 bases had no gene match. CDR3 residues: CASTDRVQETQYF. The CDR3 coding sequence is TGTGCCAGCACCGACAGGGTCCAAGAGACCCAGTACTTC.

The genes are TRBV7-2 and TRBJ2-1; 8 bases agree with TRBD2. Germline V lookup: CDR1 SGHTA, CDR2 FQGNSA. The CDR3 sequence is 14 residues long. Unmatched junction bases numbered 5, after V lost 0 bases and J lost 10 bases. In DNA, the CDR3 is TGTGCCAGCAGCTTAGCGAAATTAGCGGGGGAGCAGTTCTTC. Amino acids: CASSLAKLAGEQFF.

This clone has only a few counts. The V and J genes are TRBV5-1 and TRBJ2-3, with 10 bases that match TRBD2. The V and J ends lost 0 bases and 6 bases, in that order; junction bases with no gene match: 4. Germline V gene data show CDR1 as SGHRS and CDR2 as YFSETQ. The CDR3 totals 15 residues. CDR3 DNA sequence: TGCGCCAGCAGCTTGGGAGTAGCGGGGGGCGATACGCAGTATTTT. Encoded protein: CASSLGVAGGDTQYF. Using reference TRBV5-1 and TRBJ2-3 for the parts outside the CDR3, the full variable domain is KAGVTQTPRYLIKTRGQQVTLSCSPISGHRSVSWYQQTPGQGLQFLFEYFSETQRNKGNFPGRFSGRQFSNSRSEMNVSTLELGDSALYLCASSLGVAGGDTQYFGPGTRLTVL.

This rearrangement joins TRBV3-1 (or the pseudogene TRBV3-2) to TRBJ2-6, with D possibly matching TRBD1 (5 bases). This CDR3 is 17 amino acids long. V lost 4 bases to trimming and J lost 1 base, with 14 bases between them. Germline lookup yields CDR1 LGHDT and CDR2 YNNKEL (reference sequence). In nucleotides, the CDR3 is TGTGCCAGCAGCCTCAAGAGCTCAGGGTCTGGGGCCAACGTCCTGACTTTC. Its protein product is CASSLKSSGSGANVLTF.

The V gene is TRBV6-5, the J gene TRBJ1-1, with no clear D. In germline, CDR1 is MNHEY, CDR2 SVGAGI. This CDR3 has 13 amino acids. Between the trimmed V and J ends, which lost 2 bases and 1 base, there was a span of 5 bases. The CDR3 here is CASSYNKNTEAFF. Here the CDR3 DNA reads TGTGCCAGCAGTTACAATAAGAACACTGAAGCTTTCTTT.

This chain uses TRBV3-1 (or the pseudogene TRBV3-2) with TRBJ1-1; D unresolved. Germline values: CDR1 LGHDT, CDR2 YNNKEL (reference sequence). The CDR3 length is 15 residues. V gave up 5 bases and J gave up 0 bases, with 13 bases separating them. The CDR3: CASSSSGVMNTEAFF. In DNA, the CDR3 is TGTGCCAGCAGCTCGAGCGGGGTAATGAACACTGAAGCTTTCTTT.

This chain joins TRBV6-5 and TRBJ1-1; no clear D gene. The CDR3 sequence is 13 residues long. Germline V CDR1 and CDR2: MNHEY, SVGAGI. V dropped 2 bases and J dropped 3 bases, with 7 bases sitting between them. The CDR3 is CASSYLGDTEAFF. As DNA, the CDR3 is TGTGCCAGCAGTTACCTCGGGGACACTGAAGCTTTCTTT.

CDR3 residues: CASGAFGNNSPLHF. The DNA for the CDR3 is TGTGCCAGTGGAGCGTTTGGTAACAATTCACCCCTCCACTTT. The chain joins TRBV19 to TRBJ1-6; D is unresolved. Per germline, CDR1 LNHDA and CDR2 SQIVND (reference sequence). The ends were cut back, 8 bases at V and 7 bases at J, with 15 bases in the middle. CDR3 length: 14 amino acids.

Concerning this clone: Other DNA sequences in this sample translate to the same CDR3. The gene calls are TRBV27 and TRBJ1-1; D might be TRBD1 (5 bases). V shed 2 bases and J shed 5 bases, with 12 bases lying between them. The germline gives CDR1 MNHEY, CDR2 SMNVEV (reference sequence). This CDR3 has 14 amino acids. The CDR3 nucleotides are TGTGCCAGCAGTTTAGGTCTGGGGGGGACTGAAGCTTTCTTT. It encodes CASSLGLGGTEAFF.